This note documents a single T cell receptor (beta chain) sequence. What it recognizes is unknown. Profiling relied on immunoSEQ multiplex PCR, and the TCRdb table lists in-frame clones only, not all of them. The sample includes some 630,000 clones, 95% to 96% of them seen just once. The data stem from a study of shared clonotypes between healthy human individuals. The study's findings and limits: The small donor group covered limited genetic and exposure diversity.

In the naive CD8 group, cells lacked CD45RO and were positively selected for CCR7, so terminally differentiated effector memory CD45RA+ cells were left out. This clonotype was sampled from a woman in her thirties in good health. The sequenced sample was naive CD8+ T cells sorted from blood.

The CDR3 sequence is CASSLAISGTGEDTQYF. DNA of the CDR3: TGTGCCAGCAGCTTAGCGATATCGGGGACAGGGGAAGATACGCAGTATTTT. This chain links TRBV5-8 with TRBJ2-3; 10 bases agree with TRBD1. The length of the CDR3 is 17 residues. The junction had 11 bases not matched to a gene; V was cut back by 2 bases and J by 5 bases. Germline V gene data show CDR1 as SGHTS and CDR2 as YDEGEE.